This TCR beta chain emerged from a study of blood T cell repertoires in COVID-19. Produced via immunoSEQ multiplex PCR; TCRdb's table is partial and in-frame only. The sample holds approximately 150,000 clones; approximately 90% are singletons and the top ten take over 4.5%. The germline gives CDR1 SGHRS, CDR2 YFSETQ. This CDR3 contains 14 residues. Between the trimmed V and J ends, which lost 3 bases and 1 base, there was a span of 10 bases. The chain combines TRBV5-1 with TRBJ1-1; D might be TRBD1 (6 bases). Input material: peripheral blood. The receptor was derived from a human donor in a cohort sampled during active COVID-19. CDR3 amino acids: CASSYLTGNTEAFF. In nucleotides, the CDR3 is TGCGCCAGCAGCTATTTGACAGGGAACACTGAAGCTTTCTTT.